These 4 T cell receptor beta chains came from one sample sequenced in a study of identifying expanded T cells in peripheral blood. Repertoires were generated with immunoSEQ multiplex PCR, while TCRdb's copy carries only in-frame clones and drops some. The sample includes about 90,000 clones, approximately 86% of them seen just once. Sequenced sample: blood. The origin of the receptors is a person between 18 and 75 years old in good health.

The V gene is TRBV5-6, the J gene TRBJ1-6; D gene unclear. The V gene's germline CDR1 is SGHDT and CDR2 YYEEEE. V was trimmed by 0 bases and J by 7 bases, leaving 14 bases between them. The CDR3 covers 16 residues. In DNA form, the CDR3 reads TGTGCCAGCAGCTTGGATCTCGGTGCGGGAAATTCACCCCTCCACTTT. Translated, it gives CASSLDLGAGNSPLHF.

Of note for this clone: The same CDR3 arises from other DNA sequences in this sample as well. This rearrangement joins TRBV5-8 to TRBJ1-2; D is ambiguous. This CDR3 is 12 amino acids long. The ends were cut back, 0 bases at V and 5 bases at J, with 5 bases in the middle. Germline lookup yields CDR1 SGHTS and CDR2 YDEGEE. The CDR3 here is CASSLERYGYTF. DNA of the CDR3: TGTGCCAGCAGCTTGGAAAGATATGGCTACACCTTC.

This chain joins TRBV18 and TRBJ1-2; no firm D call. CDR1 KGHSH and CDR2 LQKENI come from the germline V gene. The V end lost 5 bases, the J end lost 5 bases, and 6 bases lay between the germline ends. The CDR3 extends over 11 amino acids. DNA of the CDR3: TGTGCCAGCTCAGCCAGATATGGCTACACCTTC. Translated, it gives CASSARYGYTF.

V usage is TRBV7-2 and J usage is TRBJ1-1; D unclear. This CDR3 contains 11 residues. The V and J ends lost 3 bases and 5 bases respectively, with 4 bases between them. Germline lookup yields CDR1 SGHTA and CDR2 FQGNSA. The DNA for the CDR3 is TGTGCCAGCAGCTTTCGGACTGAAGCTTTCTTT. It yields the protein CASSFRTEAFF.